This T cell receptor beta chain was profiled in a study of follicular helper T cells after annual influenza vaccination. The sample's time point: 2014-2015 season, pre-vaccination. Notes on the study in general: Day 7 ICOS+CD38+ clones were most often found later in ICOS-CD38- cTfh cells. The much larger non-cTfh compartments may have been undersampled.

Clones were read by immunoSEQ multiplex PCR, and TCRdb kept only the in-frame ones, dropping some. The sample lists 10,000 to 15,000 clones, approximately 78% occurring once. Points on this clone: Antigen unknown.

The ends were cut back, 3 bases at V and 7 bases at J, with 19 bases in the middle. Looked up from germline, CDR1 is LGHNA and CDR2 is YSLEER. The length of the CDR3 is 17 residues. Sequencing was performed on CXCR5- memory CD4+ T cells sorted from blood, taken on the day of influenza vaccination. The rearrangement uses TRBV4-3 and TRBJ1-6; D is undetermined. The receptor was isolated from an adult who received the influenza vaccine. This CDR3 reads CASSQSVTAGGNSPLHF. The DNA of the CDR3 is TGCGCCAGCAGCCAGTCCGTTACGGCTGGAGGAAATTCACCCCTCCACTTT.